This entry features one TCR beta chain sequence. Its antigen remains unidentified. This sample is part of a study of T-cell reconstitution after alpha-beta-depleted transplantation in children. Whole-study results and caveats: The main origin of T-cell counts and diversity one year after transplant was newly produced T cells. Several patients had high TCRbeta diversity at day 60; it came from surviving recipient T cells and thymic progenitors. By about two months after transplant, alpha-beta T cells reportedly arose from several hundred graft clones that had expanded.

Molecular barcoding with unique molecular identifiers was used for the TCRbeta library. TCRdb independently ran MiXCR on the PCR reads; one entry per CDR3 protein. Found here are just under 250,000 distinct CDR3 sequences, roughly a quarter of them singletons; the top ten hold more than 2%. Sequencing used PBMCs, obtained before TCRalphabeta/CD19-depleted stem cell transplant. The source is a girl aged 2 to 10 with Fanconi anemia, due to receive a stem cell transplant.

The CDR3 region has the DNA TGCGCCAGCAGCAGGGTAGGGGACTACGAGCAGTACTTC. This sequence encodes CASSRVGDYEQYF. The chain has TRBV5-1 and TRBJ2-7, with TRBD1 as a possible D gene (5 bases). The CDR3 consists of 13 residues. Germline CDR1 reads SGHRS; CDR2 reads YFSETQ. The V gene lost 4 bases and the J gene lost 3 bases, with 11 bases spanning the gap.